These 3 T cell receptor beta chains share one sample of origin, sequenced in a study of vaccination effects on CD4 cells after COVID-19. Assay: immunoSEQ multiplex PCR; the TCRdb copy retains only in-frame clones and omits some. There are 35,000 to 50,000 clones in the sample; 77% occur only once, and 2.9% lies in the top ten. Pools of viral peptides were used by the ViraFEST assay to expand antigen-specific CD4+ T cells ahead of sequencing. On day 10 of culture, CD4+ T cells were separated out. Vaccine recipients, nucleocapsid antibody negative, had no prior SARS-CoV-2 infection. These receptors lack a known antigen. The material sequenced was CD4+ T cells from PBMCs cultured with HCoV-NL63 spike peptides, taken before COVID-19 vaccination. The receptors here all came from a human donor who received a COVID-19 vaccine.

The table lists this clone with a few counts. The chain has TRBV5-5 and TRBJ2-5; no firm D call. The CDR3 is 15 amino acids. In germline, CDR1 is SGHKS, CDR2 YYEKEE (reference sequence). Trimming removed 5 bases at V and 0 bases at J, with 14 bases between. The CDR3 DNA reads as TGTGCCAGCAGTCGTGGGTCCCCGGACCAAGAGACCCAGTACTTC. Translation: CASSRGSPDQETQYF.

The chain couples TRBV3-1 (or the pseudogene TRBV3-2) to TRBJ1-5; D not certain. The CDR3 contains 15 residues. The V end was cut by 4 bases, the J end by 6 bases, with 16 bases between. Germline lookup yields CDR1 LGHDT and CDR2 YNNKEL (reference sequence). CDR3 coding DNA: TGTGCCAGCAGCCCTAATTTCCTTGATCCTCAGCCCCAGCATTTT. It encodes CASSPNFLDPQPQHF.

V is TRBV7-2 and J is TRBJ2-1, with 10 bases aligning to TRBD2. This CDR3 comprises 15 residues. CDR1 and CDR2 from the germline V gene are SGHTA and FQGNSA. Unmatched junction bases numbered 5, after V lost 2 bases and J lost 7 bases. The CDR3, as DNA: TGTGCCAGCAGCTTAATCAGCGGGGGGGCTAATGAGCAGTTCTTC. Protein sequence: CASSLISGGANEQFF.